This passage covers 23 T cell receptor beta chains from one sample sequenced in a study of blood T cell repertoires in COVID-19. Using immunoSEQ multiplex PCR, the repertoire was profiled, and TCRdb retains in-frame clones only, with some absent. This table has about 240,000 clones, 75% to 85% appearing once. Specimen: peripheral blood. The receptors shown here come from a woman of 80 years or more with COVID-19, enrolled during active disease.

The V gene is TRBV7-9, the J gene TRBJ2-1; TRBD2 agrees at 9 bases. The CDR3 loop spans 18 amino acids. From germline, CDR1 is SEHNR and CDR2 FQNEAQ (reference sequence). Germline trimming cut 5 bases from V and 9 bases from J; bases unmatched to any gene: 20. The DNA for the CDR3 is TGTGCCAGCAGCCCGCGGCCCTTTAGCGGGAGCGGTTATATTGAGCAGTTCTTC. This gives the protein CASSPRPFSGSGYIEQFF.

This CDR3 is CASALGPEAFF. The CDR3 nucleotides read TGTGCCAGCGCGCTGGGTCCGGAGGCTTTCTTT. This chain uses TRBV25-1 with TRBJ1-1, with no clear D. Trimming pared 8 bases from V and 11 bases from J, leaving 15 bases between. The CDR3 is made up of 11 amino acids. The germline CDR1 and CDR2 sequences are MGHDK and SYGVNS.

The V call is TRBV10-3, the J call TRBJ2-1, with a possible D match to TRBD2 (5 bases). CDR1 is ENHRY and CDR2 is SYGVKD in the germline V gene. Deletions cut 7 bases from V and 0 bases from J, with 10 bases between. The CDR3 consists of 14 residues. CDR3 residues: CAITAGGSYNEQFF. CDR3 coding DNA: TGTGCCATCACCGCGGGCGGCTCCTACAATGAGCAGTTCTTC.

The chain links TRBV30 to TRBJ1-1; no firm D call. CDR1 GTSNPN and CDR2 SVGIG come from the germline V gene (reference sequence). V lost 0 bases to trimming and J lost 8 bases, with 7 bases between them. This CDR3 has 11 amino acids. CDR3 sequence: CAWSVREEAFF. Written as DNA, the CDR3 is TGTGCCTGGAGTGTTCGAGAGGAAGCTTTCTTT.

This clone was detected only a few times. The rearrangement joins TRBV29-1 to TRBJ2-1, with 8 bases identical to TRBD1. Germline CDR1 is SQVTM and CDR2 is ANQGSEA. The CDR3 runs to 16 residues. The junction had 7 bases not matched to a gene; V was cut back by 2 bases and J by 1 base. CDR3 amino acids: CSVETGTGGSYNEQFF. The CDR3 DNA is TGCAGCGTTGAAACGGGGACAGGCGGTTCCTACAATGAGCAGTTCTTC.

The chain employs TRBV5-6 and TRBJ2-5; D is ambiguous. Germline V gene sequence: CDR1 SGHDT, CDR2 YYEEEE. The CDR3 runs 11 residues. The V and J ends lost 3 bases and 4 bases respectively, with 4 bases between them. The CDR3 sequence is CASSSRETQYF. CDR3 nucleotide sequence: TGTGCCAGCAGCTCCCGAGAGACCCAGTACTTC. Complete variable domain (other parts from reference TRBV5-6 and TRBJ2-5): DAGVTQSPTHLIKTRGQQVTLRCSPKSGHDTVSWYQQALGQGPQFIFQYYEEEERQRGNFPDRFSGHQFPNYSSELNVNALLLGDSALYLCASSSRETQYFGPGTRLLVL.

The chain couples TRBV30 to TRBJ2-2, with D perhaps matching TRBD2 (6 bases). V was clipped by 2 bases and J by 4 bases, with 14 bases between them. The length of the CDR3 is 15 residues. The germline CDR1 and CDR2 sequences are GTSNPN and SVGIG (reference sequence). The CDR3 bases are TGTGCCTGGAGTTTATGGAGGGCCCCCACCGGGGAGCTGTTTTTT. Protein product: CAWSLWRAPTGELFF.

The V gene is TRBV3-1 (or the pseudogene TRBV3-2), the J gene TRBJ2-2; D perhaps matches TRBD1 (6 bases). Trimming removed 8 bases from V and 1 base from J, with 11 bases in between. This CDR3 spans 14 amino acids. In germline, CDR1 is LGHDT, CDR2 YNNKEL (reference sequence). DNA of the CDR3: TGTGCCAGCCGACGGGGACAGAACACCGGGGAGCTGTTTTTT. Translation: CASRRGQNTGELFF.

In DNA form, the CDR3 reads TGCAGCGCCCAGGGGCTCGGAAACACCATATATTTT. Amino acid sequence: CSAQGLGNTIYF. The chain is built from TRBV29-1 and TRBJ1-3, with D tentatively TRBD1 (6 bases). The CDR3 extends over 12 amino acids. CDR1 and CDR2 from the germline V gene are SQVTM and ANQGSEA. V lost 7 bases and J lost 4, with 11 bases in between.

The chain couples TRBV19 to TRBJ1-1, with a tentative D call TRBD1 (6 bases). This CDR3 comprises 16 residues. Germline values: CDR1 LNHDA, CDR2 SQIVND (reference sequence). Trimming left V 7 bases short and J 1 base short, with 19 bases between. The CDR3 loop is CASTSPADRRNTEAFF. The CDR3 DNA reads TGTGCCAGTACCTCCCCGGCGGACAGAAGGAACACTGAAGCTTTCTTT.

The CDR3 coding sequence is TGTGCCAGCAGTGACCGTCAGGGTGGCTACACCTTC. The encoded protein is CASSDRQGGYTF. The rearrangement joins TRBV6-4 to TRBJ1-2; a possible D gene is TRBD1 (5 bases). The CDR3 loop spans 12 amino acids. Trimming stripped 2 bases from V and 7 bases from J, with 8 bases between. The germline CDR1 and CDR2 sequences are MRHNA and SNTAGT.

The rearrangement joins TRBV5-1 to TRBJ2-7; TRBD1 agrees at 8 bases. J lost 4 bases, V lost 4 bases, and 10 bases had no gene match. This CDR3 spans 15 amino acids. The germline V gene encodes CDR1 SGHRS and CDR2 YFSETQ. CDR3 residues: CASSLRAGGLYEQYF. The CDR3 DNA is TGCGCCAGCAGCCTCCGGGCAGGGGGCTTATACGAGCAGTACTTC.

V gene TRBV6-5 combines with J gene TRBJ1-6, with D possibly matching TRBD1 (5 bases). Germline values: CDR1 MNHEY, CDR2 SVGAGI. The CDR3 is made up of 16 amino acids. Trimming removed 0 bases from V and 6 bases from J, with 12 bases in between. The CDR3 sequence: CASSYSNQGGNSPLHF. CDR3 coding DNA: TGTGCCAGCAGTTACTCGAACCAGGGAGGTAATTCACCCCTCCACTTT.

The rearrangement links TRBV5-4 to TRBJ1-1; 9 positions agree with TRBD1. CDR1 is SGHNT, CDR2 YYREEE, per germline (reference sequence). This CDR3 comprises 15 residues. V lost 4 bases and J lost 1; bases outside the gene matches: 5. The CDR3 DNA reads TGTGCCAGCAGCCGACTACAGGGGGCGAACACTGAAGCTTTCTTT. This sequence encodes CASSRLQGANTEAFF.

For the CDR3, the DNA is TGTGCCAGCAATCGACAGGGGGACGGTTTCGAAGCTTTCTTT. This gives the protein CASNRQGDGFEAFF. This chain joins TRBV6-5 and TRBJ1-1, with TRBD1 matching 9 bases. From germline, CDR1 is MNHEY and CDR2 SVGAGI. The junction had 11 bases not matched to a gene; V was cut back by 7 bases and J by 8 bases. The CDR3 is 14 amino acids.

A single count supports this clone. The V and J genes are TRBV5-1 and TRBJ2-6; 7 bases align to TRBD1. The germline V gene has CDR1 SGHRS and CDR2 YFSETQ. CDR3 length: 17 amino acids. The V segment lost 2 bases and the J segment 2 bases; nucleotides outside the gene matches: 7. The CDR3 sequence: CASSFTTGSPGANVLTF. The CDR3 coding sequence is TGCGCCAGCAGCTTCACGACAGGGTCTCCTGGGGCCAACGTCCTGACTTTC.

This chain joins TRBV6-6 and TRBJ1-6; 8 nucleotides agree with TRBD1. Looked up from germline, CDR1 is MNHNY and CDR2 is SVGAGI (reference sequence). The CDR3 is 16 residues long. The junction had 3 bases not matched to a gene; V was cut back by 5 bases and J by 0 bases. CDR3 loop: CASSRQGSSYNSPLHF. DNA for the CDR3: TGTGCCAGCAGTCGACAGGGGAGCTCCTATAATTCACCCCTCCACTTT.

V usage is TRBV6-2 or TRBV6-3 and J usage is TRBJ2-3, with TRBD2 identical over 7 bases. The V gene's germline CDR1 is MNHEY and CDR2 SVGEGT. CDR3 length: 14 amino acids. The J segment lost 2 bases and the V segment lost 3 bases, leaving 2 bases of the junction unmatched. The CDR3 is CASSYLADTDTQYF. The CDR3 DNA follows: TGTGCCAGCAGTTATCTAGCGGACACAGATACGCAGTATTTT.

The gene calls are TRBV15 and TRBJ1-2; a possible D gene is TRBD1 (5 bases). Per germline, CDR1 LNHNV and CDR2 YYDKDF (reference sequence). Trimming pared 3 bases from V and 4 bases from J, leaving 15 bases between. The CDR3 is 15 residues long. In DNA, the CDR3 is TGTGCCACCAGCAGCCTGGATGGGGCTCGCTATGGCTACACCTTC. This translates into CATSSLDGARYGYTF. The entire variable domain, with the rest obtained from reference TRBV15 and TRBJ1-2, is as follows: DAMVIQNPRYQVTQFGKPVTLSCSQTLNHNVMYWYQQKSSQAPKLLFHYYDKDFNNEADTPDNFQSRRPNTSFCFLDIRSPGLGDTAMYLCATSSLDGARYGYTFGSGTRLTVV.

The gene calls are TRBV5-1 and TRBJ1-4; D remains ambiguous. Deletions cut 7 bases from V and 5 bases from J, with 15 bases between. The CDR3 totals 14 residues. Germline CDR1 and CDR2: SGHRS and YFSETQ. The CDR3 protein is CASGPGEGNEKLFF. DNA for the CDR3: TGCGCCAGCGGTCCCGGGGAGGGCAATGAAAAACTGTTTTTT.

The rearrangement links TRBV7-2 to TRBJ1-5, with D unclear. Trimming shortened V by 0 bases and J by 0 bases, and 9 bases separated the two germline ends. The CDR3 length is 16 residues. The germline V gene encodes CDR1 SGHTA and CDR2 FQGNSA. The CDR3, as DNA: TGTGCCAGCAGCTTAGCGGCGGTCTATAGCAATCAGCCCCAGCATTTT. Translating it yields CASSLAAVYSNQPQHF.

This chain uses TRBV4-2 with TRBJ2-3; D possibly corresponds to TRBD2 (6 bases). This CDR3 comprises 14 residues. V lost 4 bases to trimming and J lost 8 bases, with 16 bases between them. CDR1 and CDR2 from the germline V gene are LGHNA and YNFKEQ. The CDR3, as DNA: TGTGCCAGCAGCCCACTCGGGGGACGGGTTACGCAGTATTTT. The encoded protein is CASSPLGGRVTQYF.

This sequence joins TRBV14 and TRBJ1-2; perhaps TRBD1 as D (6 bases). Trimming stripped 0 bases from V and 8 bases from J, with 19 bases between. The CDR3 runs 16 residues. The germline V gene has CDR1 SGHDN and CDR2 FVKESK. CDR3 in amino acids: CASSQDRVYPGGGYTF. The CDR3 DNA sequence: TGTGCCAGCAGCCAAGATCGCGTGTACCCTGGGGGCGGCTACACCTTC.